The 13 T cell receptor beta chains given below trace back to one sample, sequenced in a study of OX40 agonist ivuxolimab in advanced cancers. Libraries were prepared by immunoSEQ multiplex PCR; TCRdb keeps only in-frame clonotypes and omits some of them. There are 75,000 to 90,000 clones in the sample; around 90% occur only once, and approximately 11% lies in the top ten. The material was CD4+ or CD8+ T cells sorted from blood, obtained in a trial of the OX40 agonist ivuxolimab. All receptors come from an adult with an advanced solid tumor such as melanoma, head and neck, liver or kidney cancer.

The J gene is TRBJ2-2, the V gene TRBV7-9, with D tentatively TRBD2 (6 bases). Trimming took 4 bases from V and 1 from J, leaving 10 bases between them. CDR3 length: 15 amino acids. Germline CDR1 is SEHNR and CDR2 is FQNEAQ (reference sequence). CDR3 sequence (DNA): TGTGCCAGCAGCTCGGGACTTCAGAACACCGGGGAGCTGTTTTTT. Its translation: CASSSGLQNTGELFF.

V and J are TRBV10-2 and TRBJ2-7; unclear D gene. V was cut by 1 base and J by 5 bases, with 6 bases left in between. This CDR3 spans 12 amino acids. Germline-derived CDR1 and CDR2 are WSHSY and SAAADI. CDR3 loop: CASSEFWNEQYF. CDR3 nucleotide sequence: TGCGCCAGCAGTGAGTTTTGGAACGAGCAGTACTTC.

The CDR3 DNA sequence: TGTGCCAGCTCACCCACGACTAGCGGGAAGGTCCACGAGCAGTACTTC. It translates to CASSPTTSGKVHEQYF. V usage is TRBV18 and J usage is TRBJ2-7; 11 bases match TRBD2. Germline CDR1 reads KGHSH; CDR2 reads LQKENI. After removal of 3 bases from V and 5 bases from J, the junction contained 9 bases not matched to a gene. CDR3 size: 16 residues.

The chain couples TRBV5-1 to TRBJ2-5, with D uncertain. The CDR3 contains 14 residues. V was pared by 0 bases and J by 2 bases, with 8 bases between. Looked up from germline, CDR1 is SGHRS and CDR2 is YFSETQ. CDR3 sequence reads: CASSLVPDQETQYF. DNA for the CDR3: TGCGCCAGCAGCTTGGTTCCGGATCAAGAGACCCAGTACTTC.

The chain is built from TRBV7-9 and TRBJ2-3; D is perhaps TRBD1 (5 bases). The CDR3 spans 14 residues. In germline, CDR1 is SEHNR, CDR2 FQNEAQ (reference sequence). V lost 1 base to trimming and J lost 4 bases, with 9 bases between them. CDR3 residues: CASSLGQGADTQYF. The CDR3 DNA reads TGTGCCAGCAGCTTAGGGCAGGGTGCAGATACGCAGTATTTT.

This clone has more than one count but fewer than ten. The rearrangement uses TRBV7-9 and TRBJ2-1; D possibly corresponds to TRBD1 (6 bases). The CDR3 has 17 residues. Germline V gene sequence: CDR1 SEHNR, CDR2 FQNEAQ (reference sequence). V was clipped by 4 bases and J by 4 bases, with 20 bases between them. CDR3 coding DNA: TGTGCCAGCAGCTGGGGCAGGGGTGTACGTTCATACAATGAGCAGTTCTTC. Translating it yields CASSWGRGVRSYNEQFF. Looking up the rest from reference TRBV7-9 and TRBJ2-1 gives the full variable domain: DTGVSQNPRHKITKRGQNVTFRCDPISEHNRLYWYRQTLGQGPEFLTYFQNEAQLEKSRLLSDRFSAERPKGSFSTLEIQRTEQGDSAMYLCASSWGRGVRSYNEQFFGPGTRLTVL.

In this sample, this clone turned up once. The J gene is TRBJ1-6, the V gene TRBV27; 9 nucleotides align to TRBD1. The CDR3 loop spans 16 amino acids. V lost 0 bases and J lost 8; bases outside the gene matches: 5. Germline lookup yields CDR1 MNHEY and CDR2 SMNVEV (reference sequence). The CDR3 DNA is TGTGCCAGCAGTTTATCCCAGGGACAGGGTCATTCACCCCTCCACTTT. Protein: CASSLSQGQGHSPLHF.

The rearrangement joins TRBV29-1 to TRBJ2-1; D might be TRBD1 (6 bases). The CDR3 totals 13 residues. From germline, CDR1 is SQVTM and CDR2 ANQGSEA. Trimming cost V 4 bases and J 9 bases, with 16 bases left between them. This chain's CDR3 is CSVADSRLGEQFF. In DNA form, the CDR3 reads TGCAGCGTTGCGGACAGTAGGTTGGGTGAGCAGTTCTTC.

The gene calls are TRBV28 and TRBJ1-2; possibly TRBD1 for D (5 bases). Trimming removed 5 bases from V and 1 base from J, with 11 bases in between. Germline V lookup: CDR1 MDHEN, CDR2 SYDVKM. CDR3 length: 14 residues. CDR3 region: CASSTGDFNYGYTF. Written as DNA, the CDR3 is TGTGCCAGCAGTACAGGCGATTTTAACTATGGCTACACCTTC.

The chain recombines TRBV10-3 with TRBJ2-2; 8 bases are shared with TRBD2. The CDR3 contains 14 residues. CDR1 and CDR2 (germline): ENHRY, SYGVKD. Trimming at V came to 6 bases and at J to 6 bases, leaving 6 bases not matched to a gene. CDR3 nucleotides: TGTGCCATCAGCCCTTTTAGCGGGGCCGGGGAGCTGTTTTTT. Protein: CAISPFSGAGELFF.

The chain employs TRBV29-1 and TRBJ1-1, with 7 bases aligning to TRBD1. This CDR3 region has 14 residues. Germline V CDR1 and CDR2: SQVTM, ANQGSEA. V lost 8 bases to trimming and J lost 1 base; unmatched junction nucleotides: 10. DNA of the CDR3: TGCAGCTCACAACAGGGGAGAGGGAACACTGAAGCTTTCTTT. Translated, it gives CSSQQGRGNTEAFF.

The rearrangement uses TRBV28 and TRBJ1-2; 11 positions match TRBD1. This CDR3 has 15 residues. The J segment lost 8 bases and the V segment lost 3 bases, leaving 8 bases of the junction unmatched. Germline-derived CDR1 and CDR2 are MDHEN and SYDVKM. The CDR3 here is CASSFKGQGGWGYTF. CDR3 DNA: TGTGCCAGCAGTTTCAAGGGACAGGGGGGCTGGGGCTACACCTTC.

The genes are TRBV16 and TRBJ2-6; either TRBD1 or TRBD2 may supply D (5 bases each). V lost 0 bases, J lost 0 bases, and 6 bases lay in between. Germline values: CDR1 KGHSY, CDR2 FQNENV. This CDR3 has 16 amino acids. The DNA for the CDR3 is TGTGCCAGCAGCCAATCCGGGACCTCTGGGGCCAACGTCCTGACTTTC. This encodes CASSQSGTSGANVLTF.